This TCR beta chain was retrieved from a study of blood T cell repertoires in COVID-19. Overall study: COVID-19 samples collected from the United States, Italy and Spain covered acute and convalescent phases. T cells, B-cell-depleted T cells, or PBMCs provided the cDNA or gDNA that served as material.

Under the authors' procedure: It was from reference gene primer amplification that nucleated cell counts were estimated. This table comes from immunoSEQ multiplex PCR, and its TCRdb copy is limited to in-frame clones, with some not included. Clone size and the V and J calls come from that table; the DNA yielded D and trimming. Of 300,000 to 400,000 clones in the sample, about 89% were seen once. This CDR3 contains 15 residues. Germline values: CDR1 SGHNT, CDR2 YYREEE (reference sequence). V lost 6 bases to trimming and J lost 6 bases; unmatched junction nucleotides: 10. The sample was peripheral blood. This receptor was taken from a woman aged 25 to 39 with COVID-19, enrolled during active disease. The chain joins TRBV5-4 to TRBJ2-1; 9 bases are shared with TRBD1. The CDR3 is CASKPGQGGRNEQFF. In DNA, the CDR3 is TGTGCCAGCAAGCCGGGACAGGGTGGGCGCAATGAGCAGTTCTTC.